These T cell receptor beta chains were read from a single sample in a study of human T cells and chemical hapten exposure. TCRdb re-called the RACE reads through MiXCR, storing one row per CDR3 protein. The sample shows under 100,000 distinct CDR3 sequences, roughly a tenth of them seen only once. The sample in question was whole blood, obtained in connection with sensitization to the hapten diphenylcyclopropenone (DPC). The source of these receptors is a woman aged 25 to 39 with alopecia areata. Some clones in this sample may be carry-over from other donors' samples. Each CDR3 is given with its conserved first and last residue. Each record gives: D gene, clone size, V gene, J gene, CDR3 protein, CDR3 DNA. D genes are given only for firm matches. Clone size is stated in some rows and not others, as once, few, many or a class when expanded.

TRBD2,many,TRBV6-5,TRBJ2-1,CASSRRTSGGSYNEQFF,TGTGCCAGCAGTCGACGGACTAGCGGGGGCTCGTACAATGAGCAGTTCTTC
TRBD2,few,TRBV19,TRBJ2-1,CASTPGQGTSGRAGEQFF,TGTGCCAGTACCCCGGGTCAGGGGACTAGCGGGAGGGCCGGTGAGCAGTTCTTC
TRBD2,NA,TRBV19,TRBJ2-2,CASSTLAGGPLGELFF,TGTGCCAGTAGTACACTAGCGGGGGGCCCCCTGGGGGAGCTGTTTTTT
NA,many,TRBV12-3/TRBV12-4,TRBJ1-1,CASSYGLNTEAFF,TGTGCCAGCAGTTACGGGCTAAACACTGAAGCTTTCTTT
NA,many,TRBV7-6,TRBJ1-1,CASSLSGVEAFF,TGTGCCAGCAGCTTATCCGGGGTTGAAGCTTTCTTT
NA,many,TRBV19,TRBJ2-3,CASSRAPSTDTQYF,TGTGCCAGTAGTCGGGCTCCGAGCACAGATACGCAGTATTTT
TRBD1,many,TRBV5-1,TRBJ2-1,CASSLETGSYNEQFF,TGCGCCAGCAGCTTGGAGACAGGGTCCTACAATGAGCAGTTCTTC
NA,few,TRBV7-2,TRBJ2-1,CASSSRIAVNFYNEQFF,TGTGCCAGCAGCTCCCGGATAGCGGTTAACTTCTACAATGAGCAGTTCTTC
TRBD1,many,TRBV9,TRBJ1-1,CASSGIQGDEAFF,TGTGCCAGCAGCGGCATCCAGGGGGATGAAGCTTTCTTT
NA,many,TRBV10-3,TRBJ1-6,CAIRDPDVQVSYNSPLHF,TGTGCCATCAGAGATCCGGACGTCCAGGTCTCCTATAATTCACCCCTCCACTTT
TRBD1,few,TRBV7-7,TRBJ2-2,CASSRDSQNTGELFF,TGTGCCAGCAGCCGGGACAGTCAAAACACCGGGGAGCTGTTTTTT
NA,many,TRBV7-3,TRBJ1-1,CASSLTPGNTEAFF,TGTGCCAGCAGCTTAACCCCAGGGAACACTGAAGCTTTCTTT
NA,many,TRBV30,TRBJ1-1,CAWATGLPNTEAFF,TGTGCCTGGGCGACAGGACTACCTAACACTGAAGCTTTCTTT
NA,NA,TRBV29-1,TRBJ1-2,CSVDGFYTF,TGCAGCGTTGACGGCTTCTACACCTTC
TRBD2,NA,TRBV6-6,TRBJ2-1,CASSYPQPGAGGPNEQFF,TGTGCCAGCAGTTACCCTCAACCGGGAGCGGGAGGGCCTAATGAGCAGTTCTTC
TRBD1,few,TRBV15,TRBJ2-1,CATSSRTGRLSEQFF,TGTGCCACCAGCAGCCGGACAGGGAGACTGAGTGAGCAGTTCTTC
TRBD2,many,TRBV18,TRBJ2-5,CASSPPPGGPQETQYF,TGTGCCAGCTCACCACCGCCGGGAGGCCCTCAAGAGACCCAGTACTTC
NA,NA,TRBV20-1,TRBJ2-3,CSADQSRGFTDTQYF,TGCAGTGCTGACCAATCCAGGGGTTTCACAGATACGCAGTATTTT
NA,few,TRBV10-3,TRBJ1-2,CAISATVYGYTF,TGTGCCATCAGCGCGACAGTCTATGGCTACACCTTC
TRBD1,many,TRBV4-2,TRBJ1-4,CASRLRTGSREKLFF,TGTGCCAGCAGACTCCGGACAGGGTCGAGGGAAAAACTGTTTTTT
NA,many,TRBV29-1,TRBJ2-1,CSVEWSSYNEQFF,TGCAGCGTTGAATGGAGCTCCTACAATGAGCAGTTCTTC
NA,few,TRBV30,TRBJ1-2,CAWSVPGNGYTF,TGTGCCTGGAGTGTTCCAGGGAATGGCTACACCTTC
NA,many,TRBV10-3,TRBJ2-2,CAISAGRENTGELFF,TGTGCCATCAGTGCAGGGCGGGAGAACACCGGGGAGCTGTTTTTT
NA,many,TRBV7-3,TRBJ2-1,CASSPSRTSYNEQFF,TGTGCCAGCAGCCCTTCTCGGACATCCTACAATGAGCAGTTCTTC
TRBD1,few,TRBV5-6,TRBJ1-6,CASSLGTGSDSPLHF,TGTGCCAGCAGCTTGGGGACAGGGAGTGATTCACCCCTCCACTTT
TRBD2,many,TRBV27,TRBJ2-1,CASRFHPSGRGYNEQFF,TGTGCCAGCCGGTTTCACCCAAGCGGGAGAGGATACAATGAGCAGTTCTTC
TRBD1,many,TRBV28,TRBJ2-7,CASGTGGLSSYEQYF,TGTGCCAGCGGGACAGGGGGCCTAAGCTCCTACGAGCAGTACTTC
TRBD1,NA,TRBV28,TRBJ1-6,CASTPGQLNSPLHF,TGTGCCAGCACTCCGGGACAGCTAAATTCACCCCTCCACTTT
TRBD1,few,TRBV7-9,TRBJ1-4,CASSRRTGGEEKLFF,TGTGCCAGCAGCCGAAGGACAGGGGGCGAAGAAAAACTGTTTTTT
NA,many,TRBV6-6,TRBJ1-5,CASSYSPDQPQHF,TGTGCCAGCAGTTACTCTCCGGATCAGCCCCAGCATTTT
NA,NA,TRBV29-1,TRBJ1-5,CSVTGDSNQPQHF,TGCAGCGTTACGGGAGATAGCAATCAGCCCCAGCATTTT
TRBD2,NA,TRBV7-2,TRBJ2-3,CASSIRLAGDLVTDTQYF,TGTGCCAGCAGCATCCGACTAGCGGGAGATCTGGTGACAGATACGCAGTATTTT
TRBD1,many,TRBV18,TRBJ2-7,CASSSFRDSHEQYF,TGTGCCAGCTCATCCTTCCGGGACAGCCACGAGCAGTACTTC
TRBD1,many,TRBV18,TRBJ1-1,CASSPQGTGATEAFF,TGTGCCAGCTCACCACAGGGGACAGGGGCCACTGAAGCTTTCTTT
NA,NA,TRBV28,TRBJ2-7,CASRVGNGYELYF,TGTGCCAGCAGGGTAGGGAACGGGTACGAGCTGTACTTC
TRBD2,many,TRBV20-1,TRBJ2-1,CSAPPLAGISDEQFF,TGCAGTGCACCGCCCCTAGCGGGAATTTCGGATGAGCAGTTCTTC
NA,many,TRBV15,TRBJ1-5,CATSGQDNQPQHF,TGTGCCACCAGTGGTCAGGATAATCAGCCCCAGCATTTT
NA,many,TRBV28,TRBJ1-4,CASSPMDGTNEKLFF,TGTGCCAGCAGCCCGATGGACGGAACAAATGAAAAACTGTTTTTT
NA,NA,TRBV29-1,TRBJ1-4,CSVGNNEKLFF,TGCAGCGTTGGCAATAATGAAAAACTGTTTTTT
NA,many,TRBV20-1,TRBJ2-7,CSARDNGGTYEQYF,TGCAGTGCTAGAGATAACGGCGGGACCTACGAGCAGTACTTC
NA,many,TRBV3-2,TRBJ2-1,CASSNRDYHYNEQFF,TGTGCCAGCAGTAACCGGGACTACCATTACAATGAGCAGTTCTTC
TRBD2,few,TRBV7-2,TRBJ2-4,CASSLVGGDENIQYF,TGTGCCAGCAGCTTAGTGGGAGGGGACGAAAACATTCAGTACTTC
NA,many,TRBV28,TRBJ2-1,CASSFNRVVSF,TGTGCCAGCAGTTTTAACAGGGTTGTATCCTTC
TRBD2,many,TRBV7-2,TRBJ2-1,CASSPPSALAGIYNEQFF,TGTGCCAGCAGCCCACCAAGTGCCCTAGCGGGAATCTACAATGAGCAGTTCTTC
TRBD1,many,TRBV6-1,TRBJ1-4,CASKLNPGQEGEKLFF,TGTGCCAGCAAACTCAATCCGGGACAGGAAGGCGAAAAACTGTTTTTT
NA,many,TRBV7-2,TRBJ2-3,CASSLVGLSGYFTDTQYF,TGTGCCAGCAGCTTAGTTGGGCTGAGCGGTTACTTCACAGATACGCAGTATTTT
NA,NA,TRBV30,TRBJ1-1,CAWSPDRYTEAFF,TGTGCCTGGAGTCCGGACAGATACACTGAAGCTTTCTTT
NA,few,TRBV12-3/TRBV12-4,TRBJ2-3,CAIGGVDTQYF,TGTGCCATCGGGGGTGTAGATACGCAGTATTTT
TRBD1,few,TRBV9,TRBJ2-5,CASSQQGGAETQYF,TGTGCCAGCAGCCAACAAGGGGGCGCAGAGACCCAGTACTTC
NA,many,TRBV6-2/TRBV6-3,TRBJ1-5,CASSYAGQENQPQHF,TGTGCCAGCAGTTACGCGGGGCAGGAGAATCAGCCCCAGCATTTT
TRBD1,few,TRBV28,TRBJ1-6,CASSSPTGKVNSPLHF,TGTGCCAGCAGTTCTCCGACAGGGAAGGTGAATTCACCCCTCCACTTT
TRBD2,few,TRBV10-3,TRBJ2-7,CAISDIAGGNYKQYF,TGTGCCATCAGTGATATAGCGGGAGGAAATTATAAGCAGTACTTC
NA,few,TRBV5-1,TRBJ1-1,CASSTPPGTEAFF,TGCGCCAGCAGCACCCCCCCCGGGACTGAAGCTTTCTTT
TRBD2,NA,TRBV28,TRBJ2-7,CASRTSGAPYEQYF,TGTGCCAGCAGGACTAGCGGGGCCCCCTACGAGCAGTACTTC
TRBD2,many,TRBV7-2,TRBJ2-1,CASSLNPSGTSGGPSDEQFF,TGTGCCAGCAGCCTAAACCCCTCCGGGACTAGCGGGGGACCCTCTGATGAGCAGTTCTTC
TRBD1,many,TRBV7-2,TRBJ2-3,CASSLVQGADTQYF,TGTGCCAGCAGCTTAGTGCAGGGGGCAGATACGCAGTATTTT
NA,many,TRBV11-1,TRBJ2-5,CASSSGGIQETQYF,TGTGCCAGCAGCTCTGGAGGAATCCAAGAGACCCAGTACTTC
TRBD1,few,TRBV3-1,TRBJ1-2,CASSRDRVDGYTF,TGTGCCAGCAGTAGAGACAGGGTGGATGGCTACACCTTC
NA,many,TRBV27,TRBJ2-3,CASRTAVTDTQYF,TGTGCCAGCAGAACAGCTGTAACAGATACGCAGTATTTT